The present entry profiles one T cell receptor (beta chain) with its context. Its antigen specificity is not known. It has no much larger one-base neighbor in the sample; base qualities were not kept. The data were obtained in a study of blood T cell repertoires in COVID-19 (dated by TCRdb to 2020 to 2021). Turning to the overall study: Samples covering the acute and convalescent phases of COVID-19 were provided by collaborators in the United States, Italy and Spain. The material from the prospective study consisted of cDNA or gDNA derived from T cells, B-cell-depleted T cells, or PBMCs. The dataset comprised deeply sampled blood TCRbeta repertoires from subjects exposed to, actively infected with, or recovered from COVID-19. A freely available public database, intended as a resource for researchers studying the immune response to SARS-CoV-2, is where the repertoires were released. The samples were drawn from the first 160 participants of the ongoing ImmuneRACE study and from some 1,300 subjects provided by 6 global collaborators. The sample metadata nearly always contained a de-identified subject ID, COVID-19 status, age in years and sex. Where HLA class I and class II types were available, the types were taken from metadata supplied by the sample provider, not from assay-based typing. What the research found in general, with its limitations: The amount of clinical and demographic metadata varied by source and participant and was provided uncurated.

Via the germline V gene, CDR1 is MDHEN and CDR2 SYDVKM. Spanning cysteine to phenylalanine, the CDR3 consists of 14 amino acids. The only DNA kept is the CDR3, 42 bases in frame from the first base. From V the trimming removes 5 bases and from J it removes 2 bases, while the gene matches leave 1 base of the junction unaccounted for. TCRbeta CDR3 regions were amplified from genomic DNA using the immunoSEQ Assay, a bias-controlled multiplex PCR. In the authors' own workflow: Nucleated cell counts per sample were estimated from amplification of reference gene primers within the assay. Sequence reads were collapsed and filtered to measure the absolute abundance of every unique TCRbeta CDR3 rearrangement. For each sample, productive Simpson clonality was calculated by taking the square root of Simpson's diversity index across productive rearrangements. Entries here come from immuneACCESS through TCRdb and include only in-frame sequences with V and J called. Some clones fail to appear in such tables; in the studies checked, an unresolved V gene covers under half of the shortfall, and the cause of the remainder is unknown. V and J calls plus clone size are reproduced from that table; the DNA served to infer D and trimming. This sample gives roughly 250,000 clones in total; roughly 88% of them show up just once. The ten top clones hold about 2% of the sample.

In the prospective study, participants were about 18 to 100 years old, resided in approximately 22 geographic areas of the United States, and were enrolled through a virtual design. To assign participants to cohorts, the prospective study relied on clinical history that participants themselves reported in a screening survey and a study questionnaire. Each participant in the prospective study had whole blood, serum and a nasopharyngeal or oropharyngeal swab collected by mobile phlebotomists. Prospective study participants could optionally give additional blood draws and questionnaires over a roughly two-month period. Blood samples from the prospective study were shipped frozen or at room temperature prior to DNA extraction.

Sequencing was performed on PBMCs or T cells enriched from blood (not recorded which). Recombination connected TRBV28 to TRBJ1-4, and 8 junctional nucleotides match TRBD1. The clonotype comes from a woman between 35 and 50 years old with acute COVID-19. The CDR3 region: CASSDRGTNEKLFF. The DNA is TGTGCCAGCAGTGACAGGGGCACTAATGAAAAACTGTTTTTT.